This T cell receptor (beta chain) appears in the sequencing data of a study of cytomegalovirus exposure and HLA in healthy donors. A multiplex PCR was run with 60 Vbeta primers and 13 Jbeta primers. This table comes from immunoSEQ multiplex PCR, and its TCRdb copy is limited to in-frame clones, with some not included. The sample has 150,000 to 200,000 clones; approximately 82% are singletons. The CDR3 spans 14 residues. CDR1 SGHRS and CDR2 YFSETQ come from the germline V gene. Trimming took off 1 base at V and 5 bases at J, with 12 bases between the two ends. The source of this sequence is a male donor in good health and CMV-seropositive. This chain links TRBV5-1 with TRBJ2-5, with D tentatively TRBD1 (5 bases). Specimen: PBMCs. CDR3 DNA sequence: TGCGCCAGCAGCTTGTTACCAGGGCAGGAGACCCAGTACTTC. Translated: CASSLLPGQETQYF.